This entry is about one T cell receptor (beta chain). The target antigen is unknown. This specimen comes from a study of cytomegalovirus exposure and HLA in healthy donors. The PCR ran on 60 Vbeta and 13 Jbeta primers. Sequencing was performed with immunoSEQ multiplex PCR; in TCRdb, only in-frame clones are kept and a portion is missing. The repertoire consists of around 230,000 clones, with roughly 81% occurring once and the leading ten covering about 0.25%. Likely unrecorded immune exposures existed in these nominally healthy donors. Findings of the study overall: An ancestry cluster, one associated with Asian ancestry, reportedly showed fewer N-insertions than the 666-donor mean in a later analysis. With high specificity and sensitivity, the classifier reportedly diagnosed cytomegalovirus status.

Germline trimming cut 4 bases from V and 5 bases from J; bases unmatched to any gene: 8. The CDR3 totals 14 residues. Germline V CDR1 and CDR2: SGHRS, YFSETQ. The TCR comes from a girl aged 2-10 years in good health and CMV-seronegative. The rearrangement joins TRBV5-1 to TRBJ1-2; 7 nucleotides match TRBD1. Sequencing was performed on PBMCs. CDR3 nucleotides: TGCGCCAGCAGCCTGGCGGAGGGACAGTATGGCTACACCTTC. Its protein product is CASSLAEGQYGYTF. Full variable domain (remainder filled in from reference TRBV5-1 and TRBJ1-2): KAGVTQTPRYLIKTRGQQVTLSCSPISGHRSVSWYQQTPGQGLQFLFEYFSETQRNKGNFPGRFSGRQFSNSRSEMNVSTLELGDSALYLCASSLAEGQYGYTFGSGTRLTVV.